This T cell receptor beta chain stems from a study of OX40 agonist ivuxolimab in advanced cancers. Across the study: Three patients, one with hepatocellular carcinoma and two with cutaneous melanoma, achieved partial responses. Study-level points and caveats: Relatively little clonal expansion, among the lowest observed, appeared in partial responders at 0.1-3.0 mg/kg.

Germline V CDR1 and CDR2: SGHNT, YYREEE (reference sequence). With 0 bases removed from V and 9 bases from J, the gap between germline ends came to 7 bases. The CDR3 loop spans 12 amino acids. Measured with immunoSEQ multiplex PCR; TCRdb has only the in-frame clones, and not every one. The table records about 50,000 clones, roughly nine tenths of them present only once. Comments on this clone: Its target is not known.

V is TRBV5-4 and J is TRBJ2-1; D is undetermined. The source material was CD4+ or CD8+ T cells sorted from blood, sampled in a trial of the OX40 agonist ivuxolimab. This TCR came from an adult with an advanced solid tumor such as melanoma, head and neck, liver or kidney cancer. In DNA, the CDR3 is TGTGCCAGCAGCTTGGCCCCGATTGAGCAGTTCTTC. Protein product: CASSLAPIEQFF. The entire variable domain, with the rest obtained from reference TRBV5-4 and TRBJ2-1, is as follows: ETGVTQSPTHLIKTRGQQVTLRCSSQSGHNTVSWYQQALGQGPQFIFQYYREEENGRGNFPPRFSGLQFPNYSSELNVNALELDDSALYLCASSLAPIEQFFGPGTRLTVL.